The sequence of this T cell receptor (beta chain) was determined in a study of cytomegalovirus exposure and HLA in healthy donors. Study-wide results and caveats: Most TCR sequences showed up rarely, but some public TCRs showed up in many donors. TCR beta V segments were, for the most part, productive about 87% or about 30% of the time in an earlier analysis.

Primers included in the PCR were 60 Vbeta and 13 Jbeta primers. Sequencing was performed with immunoSEQ multiplex PCR; in TCRdb, only in-frame clones are kept and a portion is missing. Of roughly 110,000 clones detected, about four fifths appear once; the ten largest clones hold approximately 3%. The CDR3 runs to 13 residues. The ends were cut back, 5 bases at V and 9 bases at J, with 14 bases in the middle. From germline, CDR1 is LNHDA and CDR2 SQIVND (reference sequence). Concerning this clone itself: The antigen is unknown.

The chain joins TRBV19 to TRBJ2-1; possibly TRBD2 for D (6 bases). Source material: PBMCs. The sequence came from a woman younger than 30 in good health and CMV-seropositive. CDR3 sequence: CASSSQTRGEQFF. CDR3 bases: TGTGCCAGTAGTTCCCAGACTAGAGGTGAGCAGTTCTTC.